This T cell receptor (beta chain) stems from a study of blood T cell repertoires in COVID-19. Study summary: Both acute and convalescent COVID-19 samples were obtained from the United States, Italy and Spain. PBMCs, B-cell-depleted T cells, or T cells were the source of the cDNA or gDNA that made up the material.

Per the germline V gene, CDR1 is SGHKS and CDR2 is YYEKEE (reference sequence). The trim removed 1 base at V and 3 bases at J, leaving 4 bases unmatched. The CDR3 runs to 15 residues. Authors' processing steps: For nucleated cells, counts were estimated from reference gene primer amplification. TCRdb's copy holds only in-frame clones and misses some; the assay was immunoSEQ multiplex PCR. V, J and clone size were drawn from that table, and D and trimming were deduced from the DNA. The sample yields hundreds of thousands of clones, 75% to 90% seen once. The clonotype comes from a woman aged 30 to 39 with active or convalescent COVID-19. Material for sequencing was peripheral blood. V gene TRBV5-5 combines with J gene TRBJ2-7; TRBD2 matches 10 bases. The CDR3 region has the DNA TGTGCCAGCAGCTTGACGTTAGCGGGGGGCTACGAGCAGTACTTC. Translating gives CASSLTLAGGYEQYF.